Given below is one TCR beta chain in context. Its antigen is unidentified. This record belongs to a study of cytomegalovirus exposure and HLA in healthy donors. Germline CDR1 reads LNHNV; CDR2 reads YYDKDF (reference sequence). The J segment lost 5 bases and the V segment lost 9 bases, leaving 10 bases of the junction unmatched. This CDR3 is 14 amino acids long. Study-wide results and limits: There were around 160 TCR beta chains listed as cytomegalovirus-associated. Under in vitro conditions, three CMV-associated chains were confirmed as specific for CMV antigens. For most TCR sequences rarity was the rule, although some public TCRs occurred in many donors.

TCRdb keeps only in-frame clones here, not all; method: immunoSEQ multiplex PCR. The sample yields fewer than 120,000 clones, approximately 88% seen once. The chain couples TRBV15 to TRBJ2-1, with 7 bases identical to TRBD2. The sequence came from a woman in her twenties or thirties in good health and CMV-seropositive. Sequences were obtained from PBMCs. This CDR3 reads CATQELAENNEQFF. The CDR3 nucleotides are TGTGCCACACAGGAGCTAGCGGAAAACAATGAGCAGTTCTTC.